A single sample is the source of the 21 T cell receptor beta chains below, sequenced in a study of T cells in Graves' hyperthyroidism and ophthalmopathy. Regions amplified from RNA transcripts were the TCR beta CDR3 regions. RT-PCR in the first round (using the HTBI primer set) targeted the TCR CDR3. TCRdb re-derived calls from the multiplex PCR reads in MiXCR, one entry per CDR3 protein. The sample includes around 540,000 distinct CDR3 sequences, around 45% of them seen just once. The sample comprised peripheral blood or thyroid tissue (not recorded which). The receptors stem from a woman aged 18-29 years with Graves' hyperthyroidism.

This rearrangement joins TRBV6-1 to TRBJ2-7; 9 bases map to TRBD1. With 5 bases clipped from V and 4 bases from J, the junction kept 6 bases outside the gene matches. From germline, CDR1 is MNHNS and CDR2 SASEGT. The CDR3 is 14 residues long. The CDR3 reads CASSQKGQGYEQYF. CDR3 DNA: TGTGCCAGCAGTCAAAAGGGACAGGGATACGAGCAGTACTTC.

The gene calls are TRBV29-1 and TRBJ1-1, with D tentatively TRBD1 (6 bases). Germline CDR1 is SQVTM and CDR2 is ANQGSEA. Trimming left V 8 bases short and J 6 bases short, with 16 bases between. The CDR3 contains 12 residues. CDR3 sequence reads: CSLGAAAPEAFF. The CDR3 region has the DNA TGCAGCTTGGGGGCAGCCGCCCCTGAAGCTTTCTTT.

The chain is built from TRBV6-1 and TRBJ2-7; weak D call: TRBD2 (6 bases). This CDR3 contains 14 residues. V lost 8 bases and J lost 1, with 15 bases in between. CDR1 MNHNS and CDR2 SASEGT come from the germline V gene. The CDR3 loop reads CASCWSSVSYEQYF. CDR3 nucleotide sequence: TGTGCCAGCTGCTGGTCTAGCGTATCCTACGAGCAGTACTTC.

Comments on this clonotype: A much bigger clone sits one base away, suggesting this may be a read error. The chain employs TRBV29-1 and TRBJ2-2; 10 bases agree with TRBD1. The CDR3 sequence is 14 residues long. The germline V gene encodes CDR1 SQVTM and CDR2 ANQGSEA. As DNA, the CDR3 is TGCCGCGTTGGGGACAGGGGTAACACCGGGGAGCTGTTTTTT. Residues: CRVGDRGNTGELFF.

This clonotype was found a few times. The chain uses TRBV7-9 and TRBJ2-7; D might be TRBD2 (7 bases). The CDR3 is 15 residues long. The V gene's germline CDR1 is SEHNR and CDR2 FQNEAQ (reference sequence). Between the trimmed V and J ends, which lost 5 bases and 3 bases, there was a span of 17 bases. Written as DNA, the CDR3 is TGTGCCAGCAGCGAACTAGGGGGGGCTCGCTACGAGCAGTACTTC. Protein: CASSELGGARYEQYF.

This sequence joins TRBV9 and TRBJ2-5; 13 bases map to TRBD2. The CDR3 extends over 17 amino acids. Trimming cost V 3 bases and J 1 base; bases outside gene matches: 6. In germline, CDR1 is SGDLS, CDR2 YYNGEE. The CDR3 loop is CASSATLAGGLQETQYF. The CDR3 DNA is TGTGCCAGCAGCGCAACACTAGCGGGAGGGCTCCAAGAGACCCAGTACTTC.

On this clonotype: The junction shows a germline mismatch at one end, possibly a read error. The chain has TRBV2 and TRBJ2-7; tentative D call: TRBD2 (6 bases). The CDR3 totals 11 residues. Germline CDR1 and CDR2: SNHLY and FYNNEI. Written as DNA, the CDR3 is TGTGCCAGCAGCGGATCTAGCGCCCCCTTCTTC. Its translation is CASSGSSAPFF.

This clonotype was seen ten or more times. The chain joins TRBV24-1 to TRBJ2-7; D possibly corresponds to TRBD2 (6 bases). Germline values: CDR1 KGHDR, CDR2 SFDVKD. CDR3 length: 12 amino acids. V was clipped by 1 base and J by 7 bases, with 7 bases between them. The CDR3 DNA reads as TGTGCCACCAGTGATTTCGCGGGGGAGCAGTACTTC. Translating it yields CATSDFAGEQYF.

V is TRBV25-1 and J is TRBJ2-2, with D unresolved. CDR3 size: 13 residues. Trimming removed 5 bases at V and 4 bases at J, with 8 bases between. The germline V gene encodes CDR1 MGHDK and CDR2 SYGVNS. The CDR3: CASSTAPTGELFF. For the CDR3, the DNA is TGTGCCAGCAGTACAGCGCCCACCGGGGAGCTGTTTTTT.

This clonotype was observed once. The genes are TRBV19 and TRBJ1-1, with D tentatively TRBD1 (6 bases). V shed 7 bases and J shed 5 bases, with 14 bases lying between them. The CDR3 extends over 13 amino acids. In germline, CDR1 is LNHDA, CDR2 SQIVND (reference sequence). The CDR3 DNA sequence: TGTGCCAGTAATCTACAGGGACAAACTGAAGCTTTCTTT. It is translated as CASNLQGQTEAFF. Supplemented by reference TRBV19 and TRBJ1-1, the full variable domain reads DGGITQSPKYLFRKEGQNVTLSCEQNLNHDAMYWYRQDPGQGLRLIYYSQIVNDFQKGDIAEGYSVSREKKESFPLTVTSAQKNPTAFYLCASNLQGQTEAFFGQGTRLTVV.

This clonotype was recorded at least ten times. The CDR3 is CASSLRYSNQPQHF. In DNA form, the CDR3 reads TGTGCCAGCAGCTTGAGGTATAGCAATCAGCCCCAGCATTTT. The rearrangement links TRBV13 to TRBJ1-5; the D is unclear. The CDR3 spans 14 residues. CDR1 and CDR2 from the germline V gene are PRHDT and FYEKMQ (reference sequence). V shed 3 bases and J shed 0 bases, with 6 bases lying between them.

A word on this clonotype: Since a much larger clone is just one base distant, this may be a read error. This chain uses TRBV29-1 with TRBJ2-7; D is unresolved. The CDR3 is 12 amino acids. Germline V lookup: CDR1 SQVTM, CDR2 ANQGSEA. The CDR3 coding sequence is TGCAGCGTTGAGGACGGTTCGTACGTGCAGTACTTC. Translated: CSVEDGSYVQYF.

V gene TRBV25-1 combines with J gene TRBJ1-2; no clear D. This CDR3 spans 13 amino acids. Per the germline V gene, CDR1 is MGHDK and CDR2 is SYGVNS. Trimming took 4 bases from V and 7 from J, leaving 13 bases between them. The CDR3 DNA follows: TGTGCCAGCAGTGCCCGTTGGTTAGGTGGCTACACCTTC. Translated: CASSARWLGGYTF.

In the case of this clonotype: Its ends do not fully match the called genes, so a read error is possible. This sequence joins TRBV10-3 and TRBJ1-5; the D gene is possibly TRBD1 (5 bases). Germline lookup yields CDR1 ENHRY and CDR2 SYGVKD. The CDR3 has 16 amino acids. CDR3 bases: TGTGCCAGCAGTGACTACCGGGGACTTAGCAATCAGCCCCAGCATTTT. Its translation: CASSDYRGLSNQPQHF.

The V call is TRBV29-1, the J call TRBJ1-2; possibly TRBD1 for D (5 bases). The CDR3 spans 11 residues. Germline loops: CDR1 SQVTM, CDR2 ANQGSEA. The ends were cut back, 8 bases at V and 3 bases at J, with 10 bases in the middle. The CDR3 sequence: CSLGEYYGYTF. DNA of the CDR3: TGCAGCTTGGGGGAATACTATGGCTACACCTTC.

The chain is built from TRBV7-9 and TRBJ1-6; D may be TRBD1 (5 bases). CDR1 SEHNR and CDR2 FQNEAQ come from the germline V gene (reference sequence). Trimming removed 5 bases at V and 8 bases at J, with 16 bases between. The CDR3 is made up of 15 amino acids. CDR3 amino acids: CASSEAGLGYSPLHF. As DNA, the CDR3 is TGTGCCAGCAGCGAAGCGGGACTTGGATATTCACCCCTCCACTTT.

Only a few counts were recorded for this clonotype. The chain joins TRBV7-8 to TRBJ1-6, with D perhaps TRBD1 (6 bases). The CDR3 extends over 17 amino acids. Trimming took 6 bases from V and 3 from J, leaving 18 bases between them. Looked up from germline, CDR1 is SGHVS and CDR2 is FQNEAQ. CDR3 loop: CASRSVGGPDYNSPLHF. Written as DNA, the CDR3 is TGTGCCAGCAGGTCGGTTGGGGGGCCGGACTATAATTCACCCCTCCACTTT.

J is TRBJ2-7 and V is TRBV7-2, with a tentative D call TRBD2 (6 bases). The DNA end is a closer match to TRBJ2-1, so the J assignment may be wrong. Germline values: CDR1 SGHTA, CDR2 FQGNSA. The CDR3 runs 11 residues. CDR3 sequence: CASSLAGGQFF. As DNA, the CDR3 is TGTGCCAGCAGCTTAGCGGGAGGGCAGTTCTTC.

The chain carries TRBV5-1 and TRBJ2-7; TRBD1 matches at 7 bases. Trimming cost V 5 bases and J 5 bases; bases outside gene matches: 7. CDR1 is SGHRS and CDR2 is YFSETQ in the germline V gene. The length of the CDR3 is 13 residues. The CDR3 bases are TGCGCCAGCAGTCCGGGACAGTTGAACGAGCAGTACTTC. Translating gives CASSPGQLNEQYF. Using reference TRBV5-1 and TRBJ2-7 for the parts outside the CDR3, the full variable domain is KAGVTQTPRYLIKTRGQQVTLSCSPISGHRSVSWYQQTPGQGLQFLFEYFSETQRNKGNFPGRFSGRQFSNSRSEMNVSTLELGDSALYLCASSPGQLNEQYFGPGTRLTVT.

The V call is TRBV20-1, the J call TRBJ1-1; TRBD1 is a possible D gene (6 bases). Germline values: CDR1 DFQATT, CDR2 SNEGSKA (reference sequence). The CDR3 length is 11 residues. CDR3 sequence reads: CRGGAGTEAFF. CDR3 nucleotides: TGCAGGGGGGGGGCGGGCACTGAAGCTTTCTTT.

The chain carries TRBV7-2 and TRBJ1-4; 9 bases map to TRBD1. The V gene's germline CDR1 is SGHTA and CDR2 FQGNSA. The trim removed 9 bases at V and 7 bases at J, leaving 9 bases unmatched. The CDR3 length is 14 residues. In nucleotides, the CDR3 is TGTGCCAGTAGTAGCACACAGGGGGCTGAAAAACTGTTTTTT. Its protein is CASSSTQGAEKLFF.